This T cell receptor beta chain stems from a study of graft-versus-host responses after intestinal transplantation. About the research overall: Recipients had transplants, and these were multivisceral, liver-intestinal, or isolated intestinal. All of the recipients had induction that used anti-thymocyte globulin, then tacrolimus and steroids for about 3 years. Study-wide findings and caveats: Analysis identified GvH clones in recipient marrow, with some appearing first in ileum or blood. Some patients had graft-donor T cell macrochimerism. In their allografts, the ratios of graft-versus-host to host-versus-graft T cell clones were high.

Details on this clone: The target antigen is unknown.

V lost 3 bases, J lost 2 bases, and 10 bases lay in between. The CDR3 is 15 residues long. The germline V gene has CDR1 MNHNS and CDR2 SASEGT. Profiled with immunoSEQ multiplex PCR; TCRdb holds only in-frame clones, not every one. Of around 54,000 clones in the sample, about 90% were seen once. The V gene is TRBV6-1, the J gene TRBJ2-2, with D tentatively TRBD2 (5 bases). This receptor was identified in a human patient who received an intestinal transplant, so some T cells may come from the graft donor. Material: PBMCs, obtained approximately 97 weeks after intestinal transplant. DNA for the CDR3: TGTGCCAGCAGTGATCTGCGGGCTAACACCGGGGAGCTGTTTTTT. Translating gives CASSDLRANTGELFF.